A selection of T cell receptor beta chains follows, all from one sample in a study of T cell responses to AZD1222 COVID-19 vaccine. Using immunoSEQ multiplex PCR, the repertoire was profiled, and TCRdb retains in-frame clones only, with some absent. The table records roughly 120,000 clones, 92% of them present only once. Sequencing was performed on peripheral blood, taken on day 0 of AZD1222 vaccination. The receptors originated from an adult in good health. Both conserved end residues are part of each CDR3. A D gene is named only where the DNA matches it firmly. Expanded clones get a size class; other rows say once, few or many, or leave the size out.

DNA: TGTGCCAGTAGTATTATCACAGGGGGCGGTCAGCCCCAGCATTTT
CDR3: CASSIITGGGQPQHF
V: TRBV19
size: NA
D: TRBD1
J: TRBJ1-5

DNA: TGTGCCAGTAGTACTACTAGCGGATCACAAGAGACCCAGTACTTC
CDR3: CASSTTSGSQETQYF
V: TRBV19
size: NA
D: TRBD2
J: TRBJ2-5

DNA: TGCAGCGTGTCTGGCTCGACGGGCTACACCTTC
CDR3: CSVSGSTGYTF
V: TRBV29-1
size: NA
D: NA
J: TRBJ1-2

DNA: TGTGCCAGCAGCTTAGAGGATTATGGCTACACCTTC
CDR3: CASSLEDYGYTF
V: TRBV11-3
size: NA
D: NA
J: TRBJ1-2

DNA: TGTGCCAGCAGTTTTCAGGCGGGTTCACCCCTCCACTTT
CDR3: CASSFQAGSPLHF
V: TRBV27
size: NA
D: NA
J: TRBJ1-6

DNA: TGCGCCAGCAGCCTGGGGACAGCGGATCTCCAGCCCCAGCATTTT
CDR3: CASSLGTADLQPQHF
V: TRBV5-1
size: NA
D: TRBD1
J: TRBJ1-5

DNA: TGTGCCAGCAGCTTCAGGGGTAGGGATGGAAACACCATATATTTT
CDR3: CASSFRGRDGNTIYF
V: TRBV7-9
size: NA
D: NA
J: TRBJ1-3

DNA: TGTGCCAGCAGCCAAAACGGGGACAGGGGGGGCTACACCTTC
CDR3: CASSQNGDRGGYTF
V: TRBV3-1/TRBV3-2
size: NA
D: TRBD1
J: TRBJ1-2

DNA: TGTGCCACCGCTAGCTCCCGGGACAGCGCCTACAATGAGCAGTTCTTC
CDR3: CATASSRDSAYNEQFF
V: TRBV24-1
size: NA
D: TRBD1
J: TRBJ2-1

DNA: TGTGCCACCAGCAGAGATCTGGGTCTCTATGGCTACACCTTC
CDR3: CATSRDLGLYGYTF
V: TRBV15
size: few
D: NA
J: TRBJ1-2

DNA: TGTGCCAGCAGGCCGACAGGAACCCCCTACGAGCAGTACTTC
CDR3: CASRPTGTPYEQYF
V: TRBV28
size: NA
D: NA
J: TRBJ2-7

DNA: TGTGCCAGCAGTGACCCTACAGGGGGGACTAATGAAAAACTGTTTTTT
CDR3: CASSDPTGGTNEKLFF
V: TRBV2
size: NA
D: TRBD1
J: TRBJ1-4

DNA: TGTGCCAGCAGCTTAGAACACGAGCAGTACTTC
CDR3: CASSLEHEQYF
V: TRBV7-9
size: NA
D: NA
J: TRBJ2-7

DNA: TGTGCCAGCAGCGTAGGACCCGACAGGGGGGAGACCCAGTACTTC
CDR3: CASSVGPDRGETQYF
V: TRBV9
size: NA
D: TRBD1
J: TRBJ2-5

DNA: TGTGCCAGCAGCCCTAACCGGGACAGGGGGATATATGGCTACACCTTC
CDR3: CASSPNRDRGIYGYTF
V: TRBV4-2
size: NA
D: TRBD1
J: TRBJ1-2

DNA: TGTGCCAGCAGGGGGGGGGATCTGGAGCAGTACTTC
CDR3: CASRGGDLEQYF
V: TRBV2
size: NA
D: TRBD2
J: TRBJ2-7